The rows below give T cell receptor beta chains drawn from one sample of a study of blood T cell repertoires in COVID-19. Only in-frame clones appear in the TCRdb table, and some are missing; sequencing was by immunoSEQ multiplex PCR. The table has approximately 230,000 clones, almost 90% seen once. Sample: peripheral blood. The origin of the receptors is an elderly man with acute or convalescent COVID-19. Both conserved end residues are part of each CDR3. D genes are given only for firm matches. Rows may omit the clone size; those that give it use once, few, many or a size class.

len	d_gene	v_gene	j_gene	abundance	CDR3nt	CDR3aa
16	NA	TRBV3-1/TRBV3-2	TRBJ2-1	NA	TGTGCCAGCAGCCAAGAAAATGGCGGGCGATACAATGAGCAGTTCTTC	CASSQENGGRYNEQFF
14	NA	TRBV9	TRBJ1-1	NA	TGTGCCAGCAGCGTAGTGTCAGGGAAAACTGAAGCTTTCTTT	CASSVVSGKTEAFF
16	NA	TRBV9	TRBJ2-1	NA	TGTGCCAGCAGTTCCTTCGGGGTTAGCTCCTACAATGAGCAGTTCTTC	CASSSFGVSSYNEQFF
15	TRBD1	TRBV19	TRBJ1-2	NA	TGTGCCAGTAGTAACCCCGGGACAGTCAACTATGGCTACACCTTC	CASSNPGTVNYGYTF
14	TRBD2	TRBV5-1	TRBJ2-1	NA	TGCGCCAGCAGCCGGACTAGCGGGAGCAATGAGCAGTTCTTC	CASSRTSGSNEQFF
14	NA	TRBV6-5	TRBJ1-3	NA	TGTGCCAGCAGTTACAGGGGCTCTGGAAACACCATATATTTT	CASSYRGSGNTIYF
13	TRBD1	TRBV19	TRBJ1-2	NA	TGTGCCAGTCAGGGGGCGGACCCTTATGGCTACACCTTC	CASQGADPYGYTF
15	NA	TRBV5-4	TRBJ2-7	NA	TGTGCCAGCAGCTTAAGCCTTTCGAGCTCCTACGAGCAGTACTTC	CASSLSLSSSYEQYF
17	TRBD2	TRBV7-3	TRBJ2-2	NA	TGTGCCAGCAGCTTAAGGGCGGGAGGTGCGAAGGACGGGGAGCTGTTTTTT	CASSLRAGGAKDGELFF
13	NA	TRBV10-3	TRBJ1-4	NA	TGTGCCATCAGTGGTTCAGGAGGGGAAAAACTGTTTTTT	CAISGSGGEKLFF
16	TRBD1	TRBV4-2	TRBJ1-2	once	TGTGCCAGCAGCCGAGGACAGGGGGCGCAAGGCTATGGCTACACCTTC	CASSRGQGAQGYGYTF
15	TRBD1	TRBV5-1	TRBJ2-6	NA	TGCGCCAGCGCCTGGACAGGGGCTGGGGCCAACGTCCTGACTTTC	CASAWTGAGANVLTF
13	TRBD1	TRBV7-3	TRBJ2-5	NA	TGTGCCAGCAGCTTAGACAGGGGAGAGACCCAGTACTTC	CASSLDRGETQYF
15	NA	TRBV21-1	TRBJ2-5	NA	TGTGCCAGCAGCAAACTTAGGCAGGGGAAAGAGACCCAGTACTTC	CASSKLRQGKETQYF
15	TRBD1	TRBV4-2	TRBJ1-2	NA	TGTGCCAGCAGCCAAGGACAGGGGGTGAACTATGGCTACACCTTC	CASSQGQGVNYGYTF
15	NA	TRBV19	TRBJ1-4	NA	TGTGCCAGTAGTACCCCCGGGAGGGGGAATGAAAAACTGTTTTTT	CASSTPGRGNEKLFF
14	NA	TRBV5-1	TRBJ2-7	NA	TGCGCCAGCAGCAAGGAGGGTACGGGGTACGAGCAGTACTTC	CASSKEGTGYEQYF
14	TRBD1	TRBV7-8	TRBJ1-4	NA	TGTGCCAGCAGCTTAGCTAGACAGGGTGAAAAACTGTTTTTT	CASSLARQGEKLFF